What follows is one T cell receptor beta chain and its context. Its antigen remains unidentified. The data were taken from a study of identical twins. Study observations and caveats: The models systematically underestimated how much out-of-frame TCR alpha was shared in monozygotic twins.

CDR1 is LNHDA, CDR2 SQIVND, per germline (reference sequence). V lost 1 base and J lost 4, with 10 bases in between. The CDR3 runs to 15 residues. The cDNA had a unique molecular identifier and a template-switch universal primer site. TCRdb used MiXCR to reprocess the 5' RACE reads, holding one entry per CDR3 protein. The sample consists of roughly 700,000 distinct CDR3 sequences, about 9.4% of them appearing once. These sequences were also reported in another study, on yellow fever vaccine responses in identical twins.

The sequencing input was PBMCs. The TCR comes from a young woman in good health. V is TRBV19 and J is TRBJ2-2, with D tentatively TRBD1 (5 bases). CDR3 coding DNA: TGTGCCAGTAGTATAGTTCCAGGGCCCACCGGGGAGCTGTTTTTT. Amino acid sequence: CASSIVPGPTGELFF.